These T cell receptor beta chains were read from a single sample in a study of T cell responses to AZD1222 COVID-19 vaccine. Sequencing was performed with immunoSEQ multiplex PCR; in TCRdb, only in-frame clones are kept and a portion is missing. The repertoire holds around 120,000 clones, under 90% seen once, with roughly 4.5% in the top ten. The sequenced sample was peripheral blood, obtained on day 0 of AZD1222 vaccination. The receptors were gathered from an adult in good health. Both conserved end residues are part of each CDR3. The order of the fields is clone size, J gene, D gene, V gene, CDR3 protein, CDR3 DNA. D genes are given only for firm matches. Clone sizes are given selectively: once, few, many, or a class where the clone is expanded.

clone size: -
J gene: TRBJ1-1
D gene: -
V gene: TRBV30
CDR3 protein: CAWSPRPNTEAFF
CDR3 DNA: TGTGCCTGGAGTCCCCGGCCGAACACTGAAGCTTTCTTT

clone size: -
J gene: TRBJ1-3
D gene: -
V gene: TRBV7-2
CDR3 protein: CASSLKGGSSGNTIYF
CDR3 DNA: TGTGCCAGCAGTCTCAAGGGGGGGAGCTCTGGAAACACCATATATTTT

clone size: -
J gene: TRBJ1-3
D gene: -
V gene: TRBV6-5
CDR3 protein: CASTLQGNGNTIYF
CDR3 DNA: TGTGCCAGCACCCTACAGGGTAATGGAAACACCATATATTTT

clone size: -
J gene: TRBJ2-7
D gene: TRBD2
V gene: TRBV6-5
CDR3 protein: CAGSNGEGYEQYF
CDR3 DNA: TGTGCCGGCTCTAACGGGGAGGGGTACGAGCAGTACTTC

clone size: few
J gene: TRBJ1-5
D gene: -
V gene: TRBV19
CDR3 protein: CASSRRRGAQGQPQHF
CDR3 DNA: TGTGCCAGTAGCAGGCGTCGAGGGGCGCAAGGTCAGCCCCAGCATTTT

clone size: -
J gene: TRBJ2-3
D gene: -
V gene: TRBV10-3
CDR3 protein: CATSEGARGDTQYF
CDR3 DNA: TGTGCCACCTCGGAGGGGGCCCGTGGGGATACGCAGTATTTT

clone size: -
J gene: TRBJ2-5
D gene: -
V gene: TRBV12-3/TRBV12-4
CDR3 protein: CASNGGQETQYF
CDR3 DNA: TGTGCCAGCAATGGGGGGCAAGAGACCCAGTACTTC

clone size: -
J gene: TRBJ1-1
D gene: -
V gene: TRBV5-1
CDR3 protein: CASSETHNTEAFF
CDR3 DNA: TGCGCCAGCAGCGAGACACATAACACTGAAGCTTTCTTT

clone size: -
J gene: TRBJ1-5
D gene: TRBD1
V gene: TRBV6-2/TRBV6-3
CDR3 protein: CASRRQGLSNQPQHF
CDR3 DNA: TGTGCCAGCCGCCGACAGGGACTCAGCAATCAGCCCCAGCATTTT

clone size: -
J gene: TRBJ1-3
D gene: -
V gene: TRBV28
CDR3 protein: CASSFYRGNTIYF
CDR3 DNA: TGTGCCAGCAGTTTTTATAGGGGTAACACCATATATTTT

clone size: -
J gene: TRBJ2-7
D gene: TRBD2
V gene: TRBV27
CDR3 protein: CASTGGKNEQYF
CDR3 DNA: TGTGCCAGCACCGGGGGGAAGAACGAGCAGTACTTC

clone size: -
J gene: TRBJ2-7
D gene: -
V gene: TRBV4-1
CDR3 protein: CASSQDGTGEQYF
CDR3 DNA: TGCGCCAGCAGCCAAGACGGGACGGGGGAGCAGTACTTC

clone size: -
J gene: TRBJ2-3
D gene: -
V gene: TRBV3-1/TRBV3-2
CDR3 protein: CASSPQAGDLAQYF
CDR3 DNA: TGTGCCAGCAGCCCCCAGGCTGGGGATCTGGCGCAGTATTTT

clone size: -
J gene: TRBJ1-3
D gene: -
V gene: TRBV6-5
CDR3 protein: CASSYDPGNTIYF
CDR3 DNA: TGTGCCAGCAGTTACGACCCCGGAAACACCATATATTTT

clone size: -
J gene: TRBJ2-1
D gene: TRBD2
V gene: TRBV5-1
CDR3 protein: CASSYRTSASYNEQFF
CDR3 DNA: TGCGCCAGCAGTTACCGGACTAGCGCATCCTACAATGAGCAGTTCTTC

clone size: -
J gene: TRBJ2-7
D gene: TRBD2
V gene: TRBV18
CDR3 protein: CASSPTSGSESYEQYF
CDR3 DNA: TGTGCCAGCTCACCAACTAGCGGGAGTGAATCCTACGAGCAGTACTTC

clone size: -
J gene: TRBJ2-2
D gene: -
V gene: TRBV7-2
CDR3 protein: CASSLSGQNTGELFF
CDR3 DNA: TGTGCCAGCAGCTTATCGGGGCAGAACACCGGGGAGCTGTTTTTT

clone size: -
J gene: TRBJ2-7
D gene: -
V gene: TRBV7-6
CDR3 protein: CASSSRTAHEQYF
CDR3 DNA: TGTGCCAGCAGCTCTCGGACAGCCCACGAGCAGTACTTC

clone size: -
J gene: TRBJ2-1
D gene: TRBD2
V gene: TRBV14
CDR3 protein: CASGPTPGLAGGSSYNEQFF
CDR3 DNA: TGTGCCAGCGGCCCCACTCCGGGACTAGCGGGGGGTAGCTCCTACAATGAGCAGTTCTTC

clone size: -
J gene: TRBJ2-7
D gene: TRBD1
V gene: TRBV29-1
CDR3 protein: CSAGGGQGNDQYF
CDR3 DNA: TGCAGCGCCGGTGGGGGACAGGGCAATGATCAGTACTTC

clone size: -
J gene: TRBJ2-7
D gene: -
V gene: TRBV3-1/TRBV3-2
CDR3 protein: CASSQWDPYEQYF
CDR3 DNA: TGTGCCAGCAGCCAATGGGACCCTTACGAGCAGTACTTC

clone size: -
J gene: TRBJ2-7
D gene: TRBD2
V gene: TRBV7-2
CDR3 protein: CASSLPRAGGRSSYEQYF
CDR3 DNA: TGTGCCAGCAGCCTCCCACGGGCGGGAGGGAGGAGCTCCTACGAGCAGTACTTC

clone size: -
J gene: TRBJ1-1
D gene: -
V gene: TRBV5-5
CDR3 protein: CASSFDGQNTEAFF
CDR3 DNA: TGTGCCAGCAGCTTCGACGGACAGAACACTGAAGCTTTCTTT

clone size: -
J gene: TRBJ1-1
D gene: -
V gene: TRBV28
CDR3 protein: CASSLPLLEAEAFF
CDR3 DNA: TGTGCCAGCAGTTTACCGCTCCTAGAGGCTGAAGCTTTCTTT

clone size: -
J gene: TRBJ1-3
D gene: -
V gene: TRBV3-1/TRBV3-2
CDR3 protein: CASSQDQSSGNTIYF
CDR3 DNA: TGTGCCAGCAGCCAAGATCAGTCCTCTGGAAACACCATATATTTT

clone size: -
J gene: TRBJ2-3
D gene: -
V gene: TRBV6-5
CDR3 protein: CASSYSSREGDTQYF
CDR3 DNA: TGTGCCAGCAGTTACTCGAGTAGGGAAGGAGATACGCAGTATTTT

clone size: -
J gene: TRBJ2-7
D gene: TRBD1
V gene: TRBV7-2
CDR3 protein: CASSLSRDRWNEQYF
CDR3 DNA: TGTGCCAGCAGCTTATCCCGGGACAGGTGGAACGAGCAGTACTTC

clone size: -
J gene: TRBJ2-3
D gene: TRBD1
V gene: TRBV2
CDR3 protein: CASSLQGAIGTDTQYF
CDR3 DNA: TGTGCCAGCAGCCTACAGGGGGCTATAGGCACAGATACGCAGTATTTT

clone size: -
J gene: TRBJ1-1
D gene: -
V gene: TRBV7-9
CDR3 protein: CASSSPGGTEAFF
CDR3 DNA: TGTGCCAGCAGCTCGCCCGGCGGCACTGAAGCTTTCTTT

clone size: -
J gene: TRBJ1-6
D gene: -
V gene: TRBV7-2
CDR3 protein: CASSLLSSYNSPLHF
CDR3 DNA: TGTGCCAGCAGCTTACTGAGCTCCTATAATTCACCCCTCCACTTT

clone size: few
J gene: TRBJ1-1
D gene: -
V gene: TRBV10-3
CDR3 protein: CAISRQQLNTEAFF
CDR3 DNA: TGTGCCATCAGCCGACAGCAATTGAACACTGAAGCTTTCTTT

clone size: once
J gene: TRBJ1-2
D gene: -
V gene: TRBV30
CDR3 protein: CAWSAGGPYGYTF
CDR3 DNA: TGTGCCTGGAGTGCGGGGGGGCCCTATGGCTACACCTTC

clone size: -
J gene: TRBJ1-1
D gene: -
V gene: TRBV4-2
CDR3 protein: CASSQDLSRTDEAFF
CDR3 DNA: TGTGCCAGCAGCCAAGATCTGAGTCGGACGGATGAAGCTTTCTTT

clone size: -
J gene: TRBJ2-1
D gene: -
V gene: TRBV19
CDR3 protein: CASSIGQLSYNEQFF
CDR3 DNA: TGTGCCAGTAGTATAGGGCAGCTGTCCTACAATGAGCAGTTCTTC

clone size: -
J gene: TRBJ2-5
D gene: TRBD1
V gene: TRBV19
CDR3 protein: CATMMQGAETQYF
CDR3 DNA: TGTGCCACCATGATGCAGGGGGCTGAGACCCAGTACTTC